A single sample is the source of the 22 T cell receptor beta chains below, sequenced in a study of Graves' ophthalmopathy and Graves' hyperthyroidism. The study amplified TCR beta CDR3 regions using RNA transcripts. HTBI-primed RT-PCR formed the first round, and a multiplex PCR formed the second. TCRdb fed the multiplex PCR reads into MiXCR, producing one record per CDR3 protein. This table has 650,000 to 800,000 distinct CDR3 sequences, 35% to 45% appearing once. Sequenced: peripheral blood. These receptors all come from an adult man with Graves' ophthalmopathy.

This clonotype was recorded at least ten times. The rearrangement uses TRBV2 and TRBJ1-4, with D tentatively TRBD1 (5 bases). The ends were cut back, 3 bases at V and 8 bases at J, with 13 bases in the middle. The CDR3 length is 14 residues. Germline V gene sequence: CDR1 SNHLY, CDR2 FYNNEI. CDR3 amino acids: CASSDWAGLEKLFF. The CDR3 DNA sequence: TGTGCCAGCAGTGATTGGGCAGGGCTCGAAAAACTGTTTTTT.

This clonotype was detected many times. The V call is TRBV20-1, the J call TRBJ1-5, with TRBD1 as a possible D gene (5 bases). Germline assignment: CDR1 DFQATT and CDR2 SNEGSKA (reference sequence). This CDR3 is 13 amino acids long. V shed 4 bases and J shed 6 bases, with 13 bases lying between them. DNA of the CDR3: TGCAGTGCTACCTCAGGGTCGGGTCAGCCCCAGCATTTT. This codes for CSATSGSGQPQHF.

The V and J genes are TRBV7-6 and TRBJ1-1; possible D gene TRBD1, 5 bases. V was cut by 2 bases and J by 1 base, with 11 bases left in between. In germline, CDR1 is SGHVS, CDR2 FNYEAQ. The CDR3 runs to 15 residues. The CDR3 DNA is TGTGCCAGCAGCTTATCGGGACTGGGGAACACTGAAGCTTTCTTT. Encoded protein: CASSLSGLGNTEAFF.

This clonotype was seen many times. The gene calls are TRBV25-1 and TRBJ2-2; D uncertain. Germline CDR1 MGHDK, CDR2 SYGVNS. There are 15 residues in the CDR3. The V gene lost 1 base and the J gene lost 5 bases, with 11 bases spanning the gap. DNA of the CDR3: TGTGCCAGCAGTGAATCATGGTTGGGAACCGGGGAGCTGTTTTTT. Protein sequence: CASSESWLGTGELFF.

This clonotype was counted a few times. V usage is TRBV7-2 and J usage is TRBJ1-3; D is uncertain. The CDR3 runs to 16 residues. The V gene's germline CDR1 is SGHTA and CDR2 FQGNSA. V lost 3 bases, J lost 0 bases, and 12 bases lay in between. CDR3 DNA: TGTGCCAGCAGCTTTGTGAGTTCTCTCTCTGGAAACACCATATATTTT. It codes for CASSFVSSLSGNTIYF.

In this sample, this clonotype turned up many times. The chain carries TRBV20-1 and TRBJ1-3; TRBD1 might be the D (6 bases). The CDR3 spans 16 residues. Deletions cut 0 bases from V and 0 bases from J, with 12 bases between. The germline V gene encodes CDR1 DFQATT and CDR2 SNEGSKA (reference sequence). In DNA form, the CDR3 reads TGCAGTGCTAGAGATCAAAAGGACAGCTCTGGAAACACCATATATTTT. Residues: CSARDQKDSSGNTIYF.

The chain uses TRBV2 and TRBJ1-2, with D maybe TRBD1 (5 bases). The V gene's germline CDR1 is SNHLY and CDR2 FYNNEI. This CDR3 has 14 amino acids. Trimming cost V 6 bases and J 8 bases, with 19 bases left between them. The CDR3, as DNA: TGTGCCAGCAGGGGAACAGGACCTCTCCACGGCTACACCTTC. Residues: CASRGTGPLHGYTF.

The CDR3 loop reads CASRRTGKAPEAFF. For the CDR3, the DNA is TGTGCCAGCAGGAGGACAGGGAAGGCCCCTGAAGCTTTCTTT. The J gene is TRBJ1-1, the V gene TRBV5-8, with 8 bases aligning to TRBD1. After removal of 5 bases from V and 6 bases from J, the junction contained 9 bases not matched to a gene. This CDR3 has 14 amino acids. The germline V gene encodes CDR1 SGHTS and CDR2 YDEGEE.

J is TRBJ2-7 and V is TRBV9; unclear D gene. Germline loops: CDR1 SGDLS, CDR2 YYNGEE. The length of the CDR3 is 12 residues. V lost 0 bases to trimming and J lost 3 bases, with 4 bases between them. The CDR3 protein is CASSVGDYEQYF. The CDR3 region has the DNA TGTGCCAGCAGCGTAGGGGACTACGAGCAGTACTTC.

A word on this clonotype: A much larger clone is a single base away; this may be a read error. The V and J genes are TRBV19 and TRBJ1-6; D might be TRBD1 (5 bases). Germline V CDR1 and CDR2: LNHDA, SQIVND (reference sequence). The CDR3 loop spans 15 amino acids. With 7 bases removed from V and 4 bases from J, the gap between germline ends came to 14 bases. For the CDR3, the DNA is TGTGCCAGTATGCAGACCGGGACTTATAATTCACCCCTCCACTTT. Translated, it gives CASMQTGTYNSPLHF.

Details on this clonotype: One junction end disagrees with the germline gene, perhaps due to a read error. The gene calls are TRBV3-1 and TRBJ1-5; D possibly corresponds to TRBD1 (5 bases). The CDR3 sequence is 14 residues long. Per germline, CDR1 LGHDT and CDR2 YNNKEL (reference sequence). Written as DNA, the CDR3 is TGTGCCGGCAGCCAGACAGATAGCAATCAGCCCCAGCATTTT. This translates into CAGSQTDSNQPQHF.

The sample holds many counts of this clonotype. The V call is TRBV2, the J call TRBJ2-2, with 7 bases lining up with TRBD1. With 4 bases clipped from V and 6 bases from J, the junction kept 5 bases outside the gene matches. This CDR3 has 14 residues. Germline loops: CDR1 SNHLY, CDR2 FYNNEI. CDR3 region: CASSVQGSAGELFF. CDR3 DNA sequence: TGTGCCAGCAGTGTACAGGGGAGCGCCGGGGAGCTGTTTTTT.

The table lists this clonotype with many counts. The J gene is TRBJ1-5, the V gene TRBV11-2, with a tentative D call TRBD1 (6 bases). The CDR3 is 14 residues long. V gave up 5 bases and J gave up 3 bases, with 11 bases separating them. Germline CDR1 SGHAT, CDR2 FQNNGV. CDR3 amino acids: CASSPTGYNQPQHF. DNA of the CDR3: TGTGCCAGCAGCCCTACAGGGTACAATCAGCCCCAGCATTTT.

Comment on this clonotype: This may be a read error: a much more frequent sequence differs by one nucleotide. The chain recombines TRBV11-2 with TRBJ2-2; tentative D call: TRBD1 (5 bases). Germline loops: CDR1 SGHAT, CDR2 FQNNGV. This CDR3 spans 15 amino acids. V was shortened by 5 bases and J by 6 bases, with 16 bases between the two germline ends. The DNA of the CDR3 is TGTGCCAGCAGCGTATTACAGGCTAACGCCGGGGAGCTGTTTTTT. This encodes CASSVLQANAGELFF.

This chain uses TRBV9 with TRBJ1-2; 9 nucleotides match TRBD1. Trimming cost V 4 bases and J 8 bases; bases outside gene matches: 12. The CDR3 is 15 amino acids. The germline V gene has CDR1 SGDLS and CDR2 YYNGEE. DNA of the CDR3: TGTGCCAGCAGCACCCGGACAGGGGCTGTACAAGGCTACACCTTC. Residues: CASSTRTGAVQGYTF.

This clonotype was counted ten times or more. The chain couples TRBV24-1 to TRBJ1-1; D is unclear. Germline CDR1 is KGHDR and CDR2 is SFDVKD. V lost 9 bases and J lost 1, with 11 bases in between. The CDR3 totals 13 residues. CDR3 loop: CATSGKRNTEAFF. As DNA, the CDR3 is TGTGCCACCTCGGGCAAGAGGAACACTGAAGCTTTCTTT.

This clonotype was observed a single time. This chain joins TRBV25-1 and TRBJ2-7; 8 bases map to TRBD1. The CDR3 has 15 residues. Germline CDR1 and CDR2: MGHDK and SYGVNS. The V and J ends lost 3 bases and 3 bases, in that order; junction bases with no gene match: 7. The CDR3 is CASSDKPGQVYEQYF. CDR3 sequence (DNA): TGTGCCAGCAGTGACAAACCGGGACAGGTCTACGAGCAGTACTTC.

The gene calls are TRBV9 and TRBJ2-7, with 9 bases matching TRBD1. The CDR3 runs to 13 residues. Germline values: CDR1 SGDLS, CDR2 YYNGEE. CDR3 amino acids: CARDRGLSYEQYF. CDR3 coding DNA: TGTGCTAGAGACAGGGGGTTATCCTACGAGCAGTACTTC.

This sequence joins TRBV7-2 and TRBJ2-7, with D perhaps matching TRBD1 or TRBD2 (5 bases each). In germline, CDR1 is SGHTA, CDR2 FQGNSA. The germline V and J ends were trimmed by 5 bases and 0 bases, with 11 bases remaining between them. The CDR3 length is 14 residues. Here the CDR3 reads CASSTRDVSYEQYF. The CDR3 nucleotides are TGTGCCAGCAGCACTCGGGACGTCTCCTACGAGCAGTACTTC. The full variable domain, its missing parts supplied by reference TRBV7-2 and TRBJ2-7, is GAGVSQSPSNKVTEKGKDVELRCDPISGHTALYWYRQSLGQGLEFLIYFQGNSAPDKSGLPSDRFSAERTGGSVSTLTIQRTQQEDSAVYLCASSTRDVSYEQYFGPGTRLTVT.

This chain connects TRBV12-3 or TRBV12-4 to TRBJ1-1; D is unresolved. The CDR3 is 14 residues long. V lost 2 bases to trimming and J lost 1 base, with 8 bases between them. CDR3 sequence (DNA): TGTGCCAGCAGTTTAACCGTTAGGAACACTGAAGCTTTCTTT. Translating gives CASSLTVRNTEAFF.

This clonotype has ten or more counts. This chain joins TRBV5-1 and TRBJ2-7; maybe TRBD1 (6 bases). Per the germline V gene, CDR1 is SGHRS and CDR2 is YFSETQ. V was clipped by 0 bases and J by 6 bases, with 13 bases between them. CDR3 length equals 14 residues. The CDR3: CASSLDREFGEQYF. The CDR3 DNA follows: TGCGCCAGCAGCTTGGACAGGGAGTTCGGCGAGCAGTACTTC.

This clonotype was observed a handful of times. The CDR3: CASSPKFFGELFF. DNA for the CDR3: TGTGCCAGCAGTCCCAAGTTTTTCGGGGAGCTGTTTTTT. J is TRBJ2-2 and V is TRBV2, with unresolved D. Trimming removed 5 bases from V and 7 bases from J, with 11 bases in between. CDR1 and CDR2 (germline): SNHLY, FYNNEI. The CDR3 is 13 residues long.